The subject of this entry is one T cell receptor beta chain. Its antigen remains unidentified. It has no much larger one-base neighbor in the sample; base qualities were not kept. From the germline V gene, CDR1 is SGDLS and CDR2 is YYNGEE. The CDR3 starts with the cysteine, ends with the phenylalanine, and has 13 residues. The CDR3 DNA has 39 bases and is translated from base 1. Compared with germline, V lacks 1 base and J lacks 16 bases; bases without a gene match: 7. Using the deep immunoSEQ assay, multiplex PCR amplified TCR CDR3 regions from genomic DNA. Genomic DNA extracted from each cell subset was distributed evenly over all wells of several immunoSEQ 96-well plates, and each plate served as one replicate. For sorted subsets, roughly 200 ng of genomic DNA, equivalent to around 30,000 T cell genomes, went into each replicate PCR. The purified libraries were quantified using a Qubit 3.0 fluorometer, sized with a Bioanalyzer 2100, and then quantified again using the KAPA Library Quantification kit. A separate single-read 150-cycle Illumina NextSeq 550 flow cell was used to sequence each immunoSEQ 96-well plate. On the authors' methods: Because the immunoSEQ output included only junctional sequences and no quality scores, the filtering could not be the same as the filtering used for full-length reads. To assign V/J genes and CDR3, sequences were annotated against IMGT germline references using PyIR, a Python wrapper for IgBLAST v1.9. Any read was removed if the V/J assignment was weak (E-value above 1e-6), the CDR3 was missing, or the read contained stop codons, out-of-frame junctions, or ambiguous translated residues. V3J clonotypes were defined as sequences sharing the same inferred V gene, J gene, and CDR3 amino acid sequence. Percentage overlap between repertoires was computed as shared unique clonotypes divided by the size of the smaller repertoire. Repertoire richness was assessed with RTK rarefaction, the Chao1 estimator, and Recon v2.1 estimates of unobserved clonotypes. OLGA was used to compute generation probabilities for all TCRbeta clonotypes that the gDNA method yielded from several donors. TCRdb retrieved this table from immuneACCESS and kept in-frame rearrangements only. Not all clones are present; in checked studies, unresolved V genes account for under half, and no reason is known for the remainder. The V and J calls and clone size come from that table; D and trimming were worked out from the DNA. The sample yields hundreds of thousands of clones; about 98% were counted once. The ten largest account for 0.3% of the sample.

The data were taken from a study of shared clonotypes between healthy human individuals (dated by TCRdb to 2019 to 2021). Looking at the study overall: A couple of women and a few men aged 18 to 49 years were included in the cohort. Blood TCR repertoires of four to six healthy adults were deeply sequenced to estimate repertoire size and the extent of clonotype sharing between individuals. To increase sequencing depth and limit assay-specific biases, TCR repertoire library preparation and sequencing were carried out by different laboratories using diverse techniques. For each donor, CD4 naive and CD4 memory were each run on three plates, CD8 naive on two plates, and CD8 memory on one plate. Per donor, leukapheresis produced somewhere between about 0.85 and 9.5 billion PBMCs. The paper as a whole reports these results and caveats: Compared with non-shared clonotypes, clonotypes shared by all four sorted-subset donors had higher generation probabilities. Rarefaction of sorted-subset datasets indicated incomplete sequencing despite the large sequencing depth. The genetic and exposure-history diversity represented was limited by the small number of donors. Only blood was sampled, and tissue TCR repertoires likely differ from those in blood. Larger estimated clonotype richness was generally found for naive subsets than for memory subsets. Based on pairwise subsampling, the degree of clonotype sharing among donors was expected to be affected by sequencing depth. Across a few donors, about 4.5% of naive CD4, approximately 3.5% of naive CD8, around 2.1% of memory CD4, and under 0.45% of memory CD8 clonotypes were shared.

CD8 naive samples consisted of CD45RO-negative cells that were positively selected for CCR7, yielding a CD45RA+CCR7+ population without TemRA cells. The donors were healthy, HIV-negative adults who had no recently reported acute infections or vaccinations. Only Caucasian adults living in Nashville, Tennessee, USA were represented among the donors. After blood collection by leukapheresis, PBMCs were isolated using Ficoll-Histopaque density gradient centrifugation and then cryopreserved in the vapor phase of liquid nitrogen. Purity and quantity of every magnetically sorted T cell population were checked by analytical flow cytometry. Genomic DNA was isolated from every sorted fraction and measured by UV absorbance on a Nanodrop 2000c.

Sequenced material: naive CD8+ T cells sorted from blood. Per the publication, the cell subset or site label means: CD45RA+CCR7+. In this chain, TRBV9 is recombined with TRBJ2-1, with 11 bases matching TRBD2. This sequence was found in a man under 40 in good health. The CDR3 region has the sequence CASSVRLAGPFFF. The nucleotide sequence is TGTGCCAGCAGCGTAAGACTAGCGGGACCGTTTTTCTTC.